Shown below are 25 T cell receptor beta chains from a single sample sequenced in a study of shared clonotypes between healthy human individuals. TCRdb's table, derived via immunoSEQ multiplex PCR, lists solely in-frame clones and lacks some. The table lists about 2.5 million clones, less than 95% of them singletons. Sequenced material: naive CD4+ T cells from PBMCs. Subset defined: CD45RA+ positively selected. The receptors come from a man between 18 and 35 years old in good health. Some clones in this sample may be carry-over from other donors' samples.

The chain combines TRBV5-1 with TRBJ2-1; perhaps TRBD1 as D (6 bases). Trimming took 3 bases from V and 4 from J, leaving 11 bases between them. The CDR3 is made up of 14 amino acids. The germline CDR1 and CDR2 sequences are SGHRS and YFSETQ. This CDR3 is CASSSPTGYNEQFF. The CDR3 DNA follows: TGCGCCAGCAGCTCACCAACAGGGTACAATGAGCAGTTCTTC.

Note on this clone: At the DNA level, this CDR3 is encoded by other sequences in the same sample as well. The chain recombines TRBV5-1 with TRBJ1-1; possibly TRBD1 for D (6 bases). The ends were cut back, 5 bases at V and 1 base at J, with 12 bases in the middle. This CDR3 is 14 amino acids long. Germline V lookup: CDR1 SGHRS, CDR2 YFSETQ. The CDR3 nucleotides read TGCGCCAGCAGTCCGGGACACCCGAACACTGAAGCTTTCTTT. Protein sequence: CASSPGHPNTEAFF.

The V call is TRBV19, the J call TRBJ1-5; D ambiguous. Germline V gene data show CDR1 as LNHDA and CDR2 as SQIVND (reference sequence). Trimming stripped 5 bases from V and 0 bases from J, with 14 bases between. The CDR3 spans 16 residues. The CDR3 region is CASSHMGGHSNQPQHF. CDR3 in DNA: TGTGCCAGTAGTCATATGGGTGGGCATAGCAATCAGCCCCAGCATTTT.

The V call is TRBV29-1, the J call TRBJ2-5; maybe TRBD2 (6 bases). The tail of the sequence fits TRBJ2-7 better, so the J call may be wrong. The CDR3 has 13 residues. Per germline, CDR1 SQVTM and CDR2 ANQGSEA. CDR3 region: CSVVVAVSYEQYF. The DNA of the CDR3 is TGCAGCGTTGTGGTAGCGGTCTCCTACGAGCAGTACTTC.

The chain links TRBV2 to TRBJ2-2; D is possibly TRBD2 (6 bases). Trimming pared 5 bases from V and 4 bases from J, leaving 14 bases between. CDR1 and CDR2 (germline): SNHLY, FYNNEI. This CDR3 spans 15 amino acids. CDR3 sequence reads: CASSTAQGGTGELFF. The CDR3 DNA reads as TGTGCCAGCAGTACCGCCCAGGGAGGCACCGGGGAGCTGTTTTTT.

The chain combines TRBV4-1 with TRBJ2-3, with D possibly matching TRBD2 (5 bases). CDR1 is MGHRA and CDR2 is YSYEKL in the germline V gene. The CDR3 consists of 18 residues. V was clipped by 1 base and J by 0 bases, with 17 bases between them. CDR3 coding DNA: TGCGCCAGCAGCCAAGCGCGTAAAAGCGGCACTAGCACAGATACGCAGTATTTT. Encoded protein: CASSQARKSGTSTDTQYF.

For this clone: The sample holds other DNA sequences that translate to the same CDR3. The rearrangement uses TRBV11-3 and TRBJ2-5, with 11 bases aligning to TRBD2. Germline V gene data show CDR1 as SGHNT and CDR2 as YENEEA. The V and J ends lost 5 bases and 1 base, in that order; junction bases with no gene match: 3. The CDR3 totals 15 residues. The DNA of the CDR3 is TGTGCCAGCAGCCCCGGACTAGCGGGCCAAGAGACCCAGTACTTC. Its translation: CASSPGLAGQETQYF.

This clone was counted between two and nine times. This sequence joins TRBV2 and TRBJ1-4, with 8 positions matching TRBD1. CDR1 and CDR2 from the germline V gene are SNHLY and FYNNEI. The CDR3 has 12 residues. Trimming took 6 bases from V and 12 from J; bases not matched to a gene: 6. CDR3 bases: TGTGCCAGCAGGGAGGGACAGGTTGAACTGTTTTTT. Its translation: CASREGQVELFF.

J is TRBJ2-3 and V is TRBV6-6, with D uncertain. The CDR3 loop spans 15 amino acids. The germline V gene has CDR1 MNHNY and CDR2 SVGAGI (reference sequence). The V gene lost 5 bases and the J gene lost 0 bases, with 12 bases spanning the gap. The CDR3 region is CASSASGRSTDTQYF. The CDR3 DNA sequence: TGTGCCAGCAGTGCCTCGGGCAGAAGCACAGATACGCAGTATTTT.

In DNA form, the CDR3 reads TGCGCCAGCAGCCAAGATCTCGGGAGGACAGATACGCAGTATTTT. Its protein product is CASSQDLGRTDTQYF. This chain connects TRBV4-3 to TRBJ2-3, with 7 bases identical to TRBD2. Germline CDR1 LGHNA, CDR2 YSLEER. This CDR3 region has 15 residues. V was clipped by 0 bases and J by 3 bases; unmatched bases: 3.

As to this clone: Other DNA sequences in this specimen translate into the identical CDR3. The chain has TRBV28 and TRBJ2-2; D may be TRBD1 (5 bases). Germline V gene lookup returns CDR1 MDHEN and CDR2 SYDVKM. The V and J ends lost 8 bases and 1 base respectively, with 8 bases between them. The CDR3 has 13 residues. CDR3 sequence reads: CASRGQNTGELFF. The CDR3 DNA sequence: TGTGCCAGCCGAGGACAGAACACCGGGGAGCTGTTTTTT.

This clone was observed a single time. The chain joins TRBV27 to TRBJ2-5; 8 bases match TRBD2. V lost 5 bases and J lost 2; bases outside the gene matches: 7. The CDR3 length is 15 residues. The germline CDR1 and CDR2 sequences are MNHEY and SMNVEV (reference sequence). In DNA, the CDR3 is TGTGCCAGCAGTCCCGGGGGGGGGCCGCAAGAGACCCAGTACTTC. Protein product: CASSPGGGPQETQYF.

This clone was detected once. The chain combines TRBV27 with TRBJ2-7; 9 bases match TRBD2. The V segment lost 6 bases and the J segment 1 base; nucleotides outside the gene matches: 7. CDR3 size: 15 residues. The V gene's germline CDR1 is MNHEY and CDR2 SMNVEV (reference sequence). The CDR3 DNA is TGTGCCAGCAGCATCCGAGCGGGAGGTTCCTACGAGCAGTACTTC. This gives the protein CASSIRAGGSYEQYF.

The rearrangement uses TRBV7-6 and TRBJ1-2; TRBD1 matches 9 bases. The junction had 14 bases not matched to a gene; V was cut back by 5 bases and J by 4 bases. The CDR3 consists of 17 residues. CDR1 is SGHVS and CDR2 is FNYEAQ in the germline V gene. CDR3 DNA sequence: TGTGCCAGCAGCCCTGGACAGGGGAGAACCAGTGGCTATGGCTACACCTTC. This codes for CASSPGQGRTSGYGYTF. The whole variable domain, filled in from reference TRBV7-6 and TRBJ1-2, reads GAGVSQSPRYKVTKRGQDVALRCDPISGHVSLYWYRQALGQGPEFLTYFNYEAQQDKSGLPNDRFSAERPEGSISTLTIQRTEQRDSAMYRCASSPGQGRTSGYGYTFGSGTRLTVV.

The V call is TRBV19, the J call TRBJ1-2, with no clear D. The CDR3 has 13 amino acids. CDR1 and CDR2 (germline): LNHDA, SQIVND (reference sequence). Trimming removed 0 bases at V and 3 bases at J, with 5 bases between. The CDR3 nucleotides are TGTGCCAGTAGTATAGAAGCTTACTATGGCTACACCTTC. It codes for CASSIEAYYGYTF.

The CDR3: CASSGLSLKKAYEQYF. The CDR3 bases are TGTGCCAGCAGTGGGCTTTCTTTGAAGAAGGCCTACGAGCAGTACTTC. The V gene is TRBV6-1, the J gene TRBJ2-7; unclear D gene. Germline V gives CDR1 MNHNS, CDR2 SASEGT. The CDR3 totals 16 residues. Trimming took 4 bases from V and 2 from J, leaving 18 bases between them.

The rearrangement uses TRBV7-2 and TRBJ1-1; a possible D gene is TRBD1 (5 bases). Trimming removed 5 bases from V and 1 base from J, with 11 bases in between. This CDR3 has 14 residues. The germline V gene has CDR1 SGHTA and CDR2 FQGNSA. For the CDR3, the DNA is TGTGCCAGCAGCGTGGGGACCGAGAACACTGAAGCTTTCTTT. Its protein is CASSVGTENTEAFF.

The chain joins TRBV4-1 to TRBJ1-5, with 7 bases lining up with TRBD1. Germline-derived CDR1 and CDR2 are MGHRA and YSYEKL. Trimming removed 1 base from V and 4 bases from J; junction bases left unmatched: 7. This CDR3 contains 16 residues. CDR3 sequence reads: CASSQVQGFRNQPQHF. The CDR3 region has the DNA TGCGCCAGCAGCCAAGTACAGGGGTTCAGAAATCAGCCCCAGCATTTT.

This chain connects TRBV6-6 to TRBJ2-2, with 7 bases aligning to TRBD1. This CDR3 is built from 16 residues. Germline CDR1 MNHNY, CDR2 SVGAGI (reference sequence). The J segment lost 5 bases and the V segment lost 6 bases, leaving 12 bases of the junction unmatched. DNA of the CDR3: TGTGCCAGCAGGGAACCGACAGGGATGGGGACCGGGGAGCTGTTTTTT. Protein product: CASREPTGMGTGELFF.

This rearrangement joins TRBV5-8 to TRBJ1-2; 7 bases match TRBD1. CDR1 and CDR2 (germline): SGHTS, YDEGEE. There are 15 residues in the CDR3. Trimming took 4 bases from V and 5 from J; bases not matched to a gene: 11. In DNA, the CDR3 is TGTGCCAGCAGCCCGAAGGGGACAGATCATTATGGCTACACCTTC. Residues: CASSPKGTDHYGYTF. Full variable domain (rest looked up from reference TRBV5-8 and TRBJ1-2): EAGVTQSPTHLIKTRGQQATLRCSPISGHTSVYWYQQALGLGLQFLLWYDEGEERNRGNFPPRFSGRQFPNYSSELNVNALELEDSALYLCASSPKGTDHYGYTFGSGTRLTVV.

The chain uses TRBV4-3 and TRBJ1-4; D remains ambiguous. The V end lost 1 base, the J end lost 0 bases, and 0 bases lay between the germline ends. The germline gives CDR1 LGHNA, CDR2 YSLEER. The CDR3 runs 13 residues. The CDR3 reads CASSQATNEKLFF. As DNA, the CDR3 is TGCGCCAGCAGCCAAGCAACTAATGAAAAACTGTTTTTT.

The table lists this clone with a count of one. This sequence joins TRBV18 and TRBJ2-3; D unresolved. The CDR3 has 15 amino acids. Trimming took off 1 base at V and 2 bases at J, with 10 bases between the two ends. CDR1 and CDR2 (germline): KGHSH, LQKENI. CDR3 nucleotide sequence: TGTGCCAGCTCACCACGGACCAAGGACACAGATACGCAGTATTTT. As protein: CASSPRTKDTDTQYF.

This clone appeared a single time. The chain recombines TRBV6-5 with TRBJ1-4; D call uncertain. This CDR3 is built from 15 residues. Deletions cut 2 bases from V and 0 bases from J, with 7 bases between. CDR1 MNHEY and CDR2 SVGAGI come from the germline V gene. Here the CDR3 DNA reads TGTGCCAGCAGTTACACTGGGGCAACTAATGAAAAACTGTTTTTT. Translated, it gives CASSYTGATNEKLFF.

V usage is TRBV21-1 and J usage is TRBJ2-3; the tabulated D call, TRBD2, remains unverified against the DNA. TRBV21-1 is termed a pseudogene. The CDR3 loop spans 12 amino acids. CDR3 sequence: CASSKGRTSGYF. CDR3 DNA sequence: TGTGCCAGCAGCAAAGGTCGGACTAGCGGATATTTT.

J is TRBJ1-1 and V is TRBV18; D call uncertain. This CDR3 contains 13 residues. Trimming cost V 2 bases and J 5 bases, with 9 bases left between them. Per germline, CDR1 KGHSH and CDR2 LQKENI. The CDR3 is CASSPTARTEAFF. CDR3 sequence (DNA): TGTGCCAGCTCACCAACGGCCCGGACTGAAGCTTTCTTT.